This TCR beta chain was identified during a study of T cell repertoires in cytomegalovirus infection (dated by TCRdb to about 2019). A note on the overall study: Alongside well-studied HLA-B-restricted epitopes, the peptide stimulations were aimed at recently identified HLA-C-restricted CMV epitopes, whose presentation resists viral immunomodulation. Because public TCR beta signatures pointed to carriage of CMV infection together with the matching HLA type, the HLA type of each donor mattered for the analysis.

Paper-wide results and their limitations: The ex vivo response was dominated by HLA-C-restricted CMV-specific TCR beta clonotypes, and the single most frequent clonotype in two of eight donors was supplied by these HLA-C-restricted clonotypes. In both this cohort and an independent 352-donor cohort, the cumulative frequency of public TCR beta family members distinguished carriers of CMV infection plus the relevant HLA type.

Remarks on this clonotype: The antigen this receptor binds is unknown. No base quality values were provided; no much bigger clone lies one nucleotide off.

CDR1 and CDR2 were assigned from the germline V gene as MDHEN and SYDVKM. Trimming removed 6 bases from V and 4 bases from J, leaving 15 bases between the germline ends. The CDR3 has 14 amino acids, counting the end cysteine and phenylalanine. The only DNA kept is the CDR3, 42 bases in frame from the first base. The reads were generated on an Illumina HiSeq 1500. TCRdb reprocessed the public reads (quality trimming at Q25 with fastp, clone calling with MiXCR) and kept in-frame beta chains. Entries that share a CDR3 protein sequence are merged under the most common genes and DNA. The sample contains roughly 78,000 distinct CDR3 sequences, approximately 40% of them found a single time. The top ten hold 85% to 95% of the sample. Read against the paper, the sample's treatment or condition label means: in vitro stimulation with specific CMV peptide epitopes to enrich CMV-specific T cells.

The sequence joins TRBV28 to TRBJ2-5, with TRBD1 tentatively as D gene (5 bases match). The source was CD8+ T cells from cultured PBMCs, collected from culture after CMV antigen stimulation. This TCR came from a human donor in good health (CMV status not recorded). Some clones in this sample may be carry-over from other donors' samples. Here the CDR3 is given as CASRDRLLLETQYF. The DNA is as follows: TGTGCCAGCAGAGACAGACTCCTCCTAGAGACCCAGTACTTC.